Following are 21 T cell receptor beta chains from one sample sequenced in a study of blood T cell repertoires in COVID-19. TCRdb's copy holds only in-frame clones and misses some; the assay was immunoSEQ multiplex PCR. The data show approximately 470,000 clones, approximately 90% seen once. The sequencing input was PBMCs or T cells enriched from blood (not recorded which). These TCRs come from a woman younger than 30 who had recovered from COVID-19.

In DNA form, the CDR3 reads TGTGCCAGCAGCTTAGCGGGGGGGCTCCGAGAAAAACTGTTTTTT. Protein product: CASSLAGGLREKLFF. The chain links TRBV7-2 to TRBJ1-4, with D possibly TRBD1 on 6 matching bases. Germline lookup yields CDR1 SGHTA and CDR2 FQGNSA. CDR3 length: 15 amino acids. V was pared by 0 bases and J by 8 bases, with 13 bases between.

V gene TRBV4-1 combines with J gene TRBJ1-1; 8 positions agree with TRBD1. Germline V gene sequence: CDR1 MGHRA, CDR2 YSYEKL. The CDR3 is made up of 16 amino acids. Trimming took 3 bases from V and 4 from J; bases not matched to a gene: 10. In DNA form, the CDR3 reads TGCGCCAGCAGCCACCCTACAGGGGGTATGGGCACTGAAGCTTTCTTT. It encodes CASSHPTGGMGTEAFF.

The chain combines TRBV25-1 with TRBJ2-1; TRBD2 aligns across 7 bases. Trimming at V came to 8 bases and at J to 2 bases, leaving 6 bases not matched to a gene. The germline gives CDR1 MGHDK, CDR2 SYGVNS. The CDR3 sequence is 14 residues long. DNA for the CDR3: TGTGCCAGCTCTTGGGCGGGAGCCTACAATGAGCAGTTCTTC. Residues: CASSWAGAYNEQFF.

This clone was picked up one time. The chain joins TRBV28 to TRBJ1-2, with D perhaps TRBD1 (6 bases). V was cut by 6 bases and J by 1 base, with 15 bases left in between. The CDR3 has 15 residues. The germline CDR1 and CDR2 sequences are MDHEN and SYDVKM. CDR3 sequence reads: CASREEGGDNYGYTF. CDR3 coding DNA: TGTGCCAGCAGGGAGGAGGGGGGGGATAACTATGGCTACACCTTC.

The CDR3 sequence: CASSFYGYTF. As DNA, the CDR3 is TGTGCCAGCAGCTTTTATGGCTACACCTTC. This rearrangement joins TRBV27 to TRBJ1-2; D unresolved. The V end was cut by 6 bases, the J end by 5 bases, with 4 bases between. Per the germline V gene, CDR1 is MNHEY and CDR2 is SMNVEV (reference sequence). This CDR3 comprises 10 residues.

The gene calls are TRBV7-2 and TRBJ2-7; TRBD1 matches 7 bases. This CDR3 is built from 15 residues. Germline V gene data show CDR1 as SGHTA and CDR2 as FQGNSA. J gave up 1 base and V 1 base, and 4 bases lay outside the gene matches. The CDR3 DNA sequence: TGTGCCAGCAGCTTAGGGGCAGGGGGTTCCTACGAGCAGTACTTC. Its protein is CASSLGAGGSYEQYF. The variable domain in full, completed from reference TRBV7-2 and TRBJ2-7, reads GAGVSQSPSNKVTEKGKDVELRCDPISGHTALYWYRQSLGQGLEFLIYFQGNSAPDKSGLPSDRFSAERTGGSVSTLTIQRTQQEDSAVYLCASSLGAGGSYEQYFGPGTRLTVT.

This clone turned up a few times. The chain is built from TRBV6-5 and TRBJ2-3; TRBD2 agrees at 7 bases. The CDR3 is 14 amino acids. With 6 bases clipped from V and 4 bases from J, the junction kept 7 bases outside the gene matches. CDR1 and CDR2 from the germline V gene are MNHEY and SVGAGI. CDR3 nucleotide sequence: TGTGCCAGCAGCACACTGGGGGGGTCAGATACGCAGTATTTT. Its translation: CASSTLGGSDTQYF.

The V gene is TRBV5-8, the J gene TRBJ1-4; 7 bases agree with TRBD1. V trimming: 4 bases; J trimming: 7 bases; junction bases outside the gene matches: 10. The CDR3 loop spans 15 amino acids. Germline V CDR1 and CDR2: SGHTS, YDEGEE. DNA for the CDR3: TGTGCCAGCAGCCCGCTAACAGGGGTGGGTGAAAAACTGTTTTTT. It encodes CASSPLTGVGEKLFF.

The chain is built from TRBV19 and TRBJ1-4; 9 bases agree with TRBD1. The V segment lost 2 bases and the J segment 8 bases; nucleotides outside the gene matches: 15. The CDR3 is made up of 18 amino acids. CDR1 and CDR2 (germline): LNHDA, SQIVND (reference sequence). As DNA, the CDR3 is TGTGCCAGTAGTATATCGTGGAGACAGGGGGGCATGCCCGAAAAACTGTTTTTT. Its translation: CASSISWRQGGMPEKLFF.

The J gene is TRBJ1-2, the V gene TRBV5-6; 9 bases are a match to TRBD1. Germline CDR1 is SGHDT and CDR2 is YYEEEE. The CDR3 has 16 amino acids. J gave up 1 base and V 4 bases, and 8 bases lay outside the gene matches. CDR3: CASSPSGQGYNYGYTF. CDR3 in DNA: TGTGCCAGCAGCCCTTCGGGACAGGGATATAACTATGGCTACACCTTC. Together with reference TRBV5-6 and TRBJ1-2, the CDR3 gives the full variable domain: DAGVTQSPTHLIKTRGQQVTLRCSPKSGHDTVSWYQQALGQGPQFIFQYYEEEERQRGNFPDRFSGHQFPNYSSELNVNALLLGDSALYLCASSPSGQGYNYGYTFGSGTRLTVV.

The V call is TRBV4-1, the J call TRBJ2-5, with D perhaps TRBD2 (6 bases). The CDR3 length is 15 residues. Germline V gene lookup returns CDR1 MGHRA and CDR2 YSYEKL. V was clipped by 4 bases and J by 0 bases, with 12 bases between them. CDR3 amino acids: CASSLTSGDQETQYF. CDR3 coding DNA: TGCGCCAGCAGCCTCACGTCGGGGGACCAAGAGACCCAGTACTTC.

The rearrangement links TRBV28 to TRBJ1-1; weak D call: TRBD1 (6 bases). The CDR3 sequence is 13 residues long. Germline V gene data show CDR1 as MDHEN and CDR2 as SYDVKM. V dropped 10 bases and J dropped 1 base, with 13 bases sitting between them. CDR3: CATYDRSNTEAFF. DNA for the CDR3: TGTGCCACCTACGACAGGTCGAACACTGAAGCTTTCTTT.

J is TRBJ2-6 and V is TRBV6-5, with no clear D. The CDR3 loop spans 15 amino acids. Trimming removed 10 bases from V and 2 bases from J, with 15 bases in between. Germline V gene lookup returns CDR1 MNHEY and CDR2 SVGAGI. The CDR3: CATTHTPTGANVLTF. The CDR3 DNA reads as TGTGCCACCACCCATACACCGACTGGGGCCAACGTCCTGACTTTC.

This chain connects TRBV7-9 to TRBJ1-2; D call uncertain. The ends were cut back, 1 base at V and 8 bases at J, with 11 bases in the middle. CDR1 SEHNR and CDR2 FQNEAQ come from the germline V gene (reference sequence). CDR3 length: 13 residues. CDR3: CASSLGVQRGYTF. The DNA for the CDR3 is TGTGCCAGCAGCTTAGGAGTGCAGCGGGGCTACACCTTC.

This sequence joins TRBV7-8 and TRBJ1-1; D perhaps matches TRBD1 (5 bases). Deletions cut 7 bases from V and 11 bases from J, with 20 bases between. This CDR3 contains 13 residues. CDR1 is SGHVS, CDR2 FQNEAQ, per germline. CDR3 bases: TGTGCCAGCACCACTTTCCCTGGGGGGTGGGCTTTCTTT. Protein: CASTTFPGGWAFF.

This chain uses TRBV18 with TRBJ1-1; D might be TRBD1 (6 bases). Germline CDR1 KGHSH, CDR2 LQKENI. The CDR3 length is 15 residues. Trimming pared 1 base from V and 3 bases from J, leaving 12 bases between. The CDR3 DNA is TGTGCCAGCTCACCACAGGGGGGGGCCGACACTGAAGCTTTCTTT. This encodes CASSPQGGADTEAFF.

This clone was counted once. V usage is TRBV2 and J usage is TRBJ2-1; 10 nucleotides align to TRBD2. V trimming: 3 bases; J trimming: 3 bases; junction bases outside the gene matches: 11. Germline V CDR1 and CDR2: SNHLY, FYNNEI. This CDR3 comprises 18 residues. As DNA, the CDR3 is TGTGCCAGCAGTGAGAGTTCGCTAGCGGGGGCGAACTACAATGAGCAGTTCTTC. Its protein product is CASSESSLAGANYNEQFF.

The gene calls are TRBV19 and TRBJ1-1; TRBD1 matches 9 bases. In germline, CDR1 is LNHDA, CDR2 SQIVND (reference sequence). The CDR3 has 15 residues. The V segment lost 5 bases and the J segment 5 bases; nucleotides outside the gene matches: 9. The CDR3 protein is CASSEQGARRTEAFF. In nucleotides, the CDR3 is TGTGCCAGTAGTGAACAGGGGGCGCGTCGGACTGAAGCTTTCTTT.

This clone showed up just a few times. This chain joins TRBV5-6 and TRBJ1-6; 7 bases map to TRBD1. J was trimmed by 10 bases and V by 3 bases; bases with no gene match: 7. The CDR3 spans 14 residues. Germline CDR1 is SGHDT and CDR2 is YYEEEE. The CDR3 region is CASSYNQGGSPLHF. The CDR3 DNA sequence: TGTGCCAGCAGCTACAATCAGGGGGGCTCACCCCTCCACTTT.

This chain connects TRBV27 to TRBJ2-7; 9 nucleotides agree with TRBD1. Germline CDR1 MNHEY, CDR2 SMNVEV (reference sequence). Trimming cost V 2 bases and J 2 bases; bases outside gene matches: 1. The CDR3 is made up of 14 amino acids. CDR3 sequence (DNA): TGTGCCAGCAGTTTACACAGGGGGCCCTACGAGCAGTACTTC. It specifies CASSLHRGPYEQYF.

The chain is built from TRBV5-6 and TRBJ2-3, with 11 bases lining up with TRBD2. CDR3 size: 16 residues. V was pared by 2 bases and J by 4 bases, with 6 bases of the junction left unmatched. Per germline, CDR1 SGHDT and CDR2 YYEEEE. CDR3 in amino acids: CASSFLAGGVADTQYF. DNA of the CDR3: TGTGCCAGCAGCTTTCTAGCGGGGGGAGTGGCAGATACGCAGTATTTT.